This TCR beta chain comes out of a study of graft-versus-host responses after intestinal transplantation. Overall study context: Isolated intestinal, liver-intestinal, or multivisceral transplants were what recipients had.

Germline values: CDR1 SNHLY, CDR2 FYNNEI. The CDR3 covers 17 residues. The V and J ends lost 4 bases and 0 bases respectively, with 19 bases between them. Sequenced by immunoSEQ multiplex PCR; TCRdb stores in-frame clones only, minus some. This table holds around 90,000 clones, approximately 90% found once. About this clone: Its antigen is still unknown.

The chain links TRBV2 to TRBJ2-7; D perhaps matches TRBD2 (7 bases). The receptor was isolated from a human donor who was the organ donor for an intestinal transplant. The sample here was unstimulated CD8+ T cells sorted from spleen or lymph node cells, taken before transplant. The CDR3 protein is CASSVFGGPTSSYEQYF. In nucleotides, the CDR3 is TGTGCCAGCAGTGTCTTCGGGGGGCCGACAAGCTCCTACGAGCAGTACTTC.